This T cell receptor (beta chain) stems from a study of T cell responses to AZD1222 COVID-19 vaccine (dated by TCRdb to about 2021). For the study in its entirety: AZD1222 recipients given second doses at about 4 weeks or at about 12 weeks were pooled, since spike-specific TCR depth and breadth were not found to differ between the two schedules. Trial participants were enrolled into age subgroups of 18-55, 56-69 and 70-plus years, which contained about 150, 27 and 61 TCR-sequenced participants, respectively. A total of around 240 trial participants underwent TCR sequencing, of whom 200 to 220 had received two doses of AZD1222 and around 26 had received two doses of the MenACWY control vaccine.

On the study overall, not on this receptor specifically: Participants were mostly white British and included more females than males, and it was suggested by the authors that clonal diversity may have been underestimated. Nearly half of unique spike-specific TCRs reportedly recognized epitopes outside regions mutated in the B.1.351 and B.1.1.7 variants. The vaccine-associated CD4 TCRs covered the entire spike protein, and the dominant responses fell in regions 160-218 and 743-854. Because no day 14 peak-response samples were available, the repertoires could be characterized only after the peak T cell response. After two AZD1222 doses, both the breadth and the depth of spike-specific TCRs were significantly higher than at day 0 and than in MenACWY recipients. Conclusions about previously exposed vaccinees are limited because only six or seven AZD1222 recipients were SARS-CoV-2 seropositive at baseline. The 56-69-year group was small, and its depth increase did not reach significance, likely because of low power.

The CDR3 regions of human TCRbeta chains were subjected to immunosequencing. The paper's data handling went like this. TCRs in the repertoires were compared against a reference library of SARS-CoV-2-specific TCRs that had been generated with the MIRA antigen-specificity platform. Breadth was defined as the fraction of unique TCRs that were SARS-CoV-2-associated, and depth was defined as the fraction of total T cells that were SARS-CoV-2-associated. Using the MIRA data, each spike-specific TCR was mapped to the spike region that the TCR reacts to and placed in a CD4 or CD8 class. Log10-transformed breadth and depth values were compared by one-way ANOVA with Sidak's multiple comparisons tests. TCRdb took over this immuneACCESS table, retaining in-frame rearrangements with V and J assigned. Such tables are incomplete; in checked studies, under half of the missing clones stem from an unresolved V gene, and the remainder is unexplained. V, J and clone size are those of that table, while D and trimming were read from the DNA. The sample records approximately 110,000 clones, about 88% of which are singletons. The leading ten clones occupy approximately 10% of the sample.

Points on this clone: No cognate antigen has been identified for it. The junction departs from germline at one end; a sequencing error may be responsible.

The sample's time point, from its label and the paper: baseline before first vaccination. Samples from vaccinated people were obtained from the UK trials COV001 and COV002, which included a single-blind randomized controlled phase 2/3 trial of AZD1222 (ChAdOx1 nCoV-19) in healthy adults. Trial participant PBMC samples were collected at day 0 and day 28 after the second dose for TCRbeta chain sequencing. The germline V gene (reference sequence) gives CDR1 as SGHKS and CDR2 as YYEKEE. The CDR3, cysteine through phenylalanine, is 12 amino acids long. Only the CDR3 part of the read is kept: 36 bases, read in frame from the first base.

This sequence uses TRBV5-5 and TRBJ2-7; the D gene could be TRBD1 or TRBD2, each one agreeing over 5 bases. This TCR was sampled from an adult in good health. The sequencing here drew on peripheral blood, taken on day 0 of AZD1222 vaccination. The DNA sequence reads TGTGCCAGCACCGAGAAGAGGGGTCTCCTGAACTTC. Translation gives CASTEKRGLLNF.